The table lists the clone carrying this T cell receptor (beta chain) with a few counts. Germline V lookup: CDR1 SEHNR, CDR2 FQNEAQ (reference sequence). The CDR3 covers 16 residues. V dropped 7 bases and J dropped 0 bases, with 16 bases sitting between them. From the 5' RACE reads, TCRdb called clonotypes with MiXCR, one entry per CDR3 protein. This sample has about 53,000 distinct CDR3 sequences, with approximately 14% found just once. This record belongs to a study of T cells of healthy individuals. This receptor was obtained from a human donor in good health. The chain recombines TRBV7-9 with TRBJ1-5; possible D gene TRBD1, 6 bases. The CDR3 protein is CASTDGQTNSNQPQHF. CDR3 DNA: TGTGCCAGCACCGACGGACAGACTAATAGCAATCAGCCCCAGCATTTT.